What follows are 2 T cell receptor beta chains derived from one specimen sequenced in a study of T cell changes during pregnancy in multiple sclerosis. Produced via immunoSEQ multiplex PCR; TCRdb's table is partial and in-frame only. This table holds about 41,000 clones, more than 90% found once. The sequencing used CD8+ T cells from peripheral blood mononuclear cells, collected in the third trimester of pregnancy. Every receptor here comes from a female donor with multiple sclerosis, enrolled in a pregnancy study.

The CDR3: CASSYATGGYAEAFF. The CDR3 DNA follows: TGTGCCAGCAGCTACGCAACAGGGGGCTACGCTGAAGCTTTCTTT. The V gene is TRBV6-5, the J gene TRBJ1-1; TRBD1 aligns across 9 bases. Germline loops: CDR1 MNHEY, CDR2 SVGAGI. The CDR3 runs to 15 residues. J gave up 6 bases and V 6 bases, and 11 bases lay outside the gene matches.

The chain joins TRBV11-2 to TRBJ1-6; 7 nucleotides match TRBD1. V was pared by 6 bases and J by 5 bases, with 7 bases of the junction left unmatched. Germline V lookup: CDR1 SGHAT, CDR2 FQNNGV. This CDR3 is 15 amino acids long. The CDR3: CASRPTGDNNSPLHF. As DNA, the CDR3 is TGTGCCAGCAGGCCAACAGGGGATAATAATTCACCCCTCCACTTT.